This TCR beta chain stems from a study of cytomegalovirus exposure and HLA in healthy donors. The PCR was carried out with 60 Vbeta primers and 13 Jbeta primers. Only in-frame clones appear in the TCRdb table, and some are missing; sequencing was by immunoSEQ multiplex PCR. The sample shows under 200,000 clones, around 83% of them seen only once. The source is a woman between 18 and 29 years old in good health and CMV-seronegative. The sample consisted of PBMCs.

In DNA, the CDR3 is TGCGCCAGCAGCCACCCGACAGAAATGGCGTATGGCTACACCTTC. This sequence encodes CASSHPTEMAYGYTF. The chain carries TRBV4-1 and TRBJ1-2; tentative D call: TRBD1 (5 bases). The CDR3 extends over 15 amino acids. With 3 bases removed from V and 5 bases from J, the gap between germline ends came to 16 bases. The germline CDR1 and CDR2 sequences are MGHRA and YSYEKL.